This T cell receptor beta chain was observed in a study of metastatic and nonmetastatic thyroid tumors. At least ten counts were recorded for this clone. Source study methods: In papillary thyroid cancer, a distant-metastasis classifier was built using CDR3 differences across clinicopathological groups. TCRdb reanalyzed the PCR reads with MiXCR. The V and J calls and clone size are TCRdb's, not the authors'. The repertoire includes some 93,000 clones, roughly an eighth of them detected once, and 11% sits in the top ten. CDR3 size: 15 residues. The V gene end was trimmed by 4 bases and the J gene end by 3 bases; junction bases not matched to a gene: 5. Looked up from germline, CDR1 is SGDLS and CDR2 is YYNGEE. No patient had received any treatment before thyroid surgery.

The chain couples TRBV9 to TRBJ2-1; TRBD1 aligns across 9 bases. The receptor was isolated from a female donor with papillary thyroid cancer or a benign thyroid nodule (not recorded which). Some clones in this sample may be carry-over from other donors' samples. The source material was blood. In nucleotides, the CDR3 is TGTGCCAGCAGCCCCGGGACAGGGTTCTACAATGAGCAGTTCTTC. Protein sequence: CASSPGTGFYNEQFF.